These T cell receptor beta chains were read from a single sample in a study of persistence of HIV-infected CD4 T cells. Clones were sequenced by immunoSEQ multiplex PCR, and TCRdb holds only the in-frame ones, with some missing. The sample lists about 33,000 clones; 82% were seen once. What these receptors recognize is not known. This specimen consisted of CD4+ T cells sorted from PBMCs after 18-hour stimulation, obtained from a patient who received antiretroviral therapy. The source is an adult woman with HIV who was CMV-seropositive. Each CDR3 is given with its conserved first and last residue. The order of the fields is J gene, V gene, clone size, D gene, CDR3 protein, CDR3 DNA. The D gene is left open where the match is weak. Clone size is given for some rows only: seen once, a few or many times, or a class if the clone is expanded.

j_gene: TRBJ1-6; v_gene: TRBV19; abundance: few; d_gene: TRBD1; CDR3aa: CASKGTGIASPLHF; CDR3nt: TGTGCCAGTAAGGGGACAGGGATCGCTTCACCCCTCCACTTT
j_gene: TRBJ2-1; v_gene: TRBV3-1/TRBV3-2; abundance: .; d_gene: .; CDR3aa: CASSQDSGSYNEQFF; CDR3nt: TGTGCCAGCAGCCAAGACAGCGGATCCTACAATGAGCAGTTCTTC
j_gene: TRBJ1-3; v_gene: TRBV27; abundance: .; d_gene: .; CDR3aa: CASSLSGFSGNTIYF; CDR3nt: TGTGCCAGCAGTTTATCAGGGTTCTCTGGAAACACCATATATTTT
j_gene: TRBJ1-3; v_gene: TRBV5-1; abundance: .; d_gene: .; CDR3aa: CASSPGSGAGNTIYF; CDR3nt: TGCGCCAGCAGTCCGGGGAGCGGGGCTGGAAACACCATATATTTT
j_gene: TRBJ1-1; v_gene: TRBV5-6; abundance: .; d_gene: .; CDR3aa: CASSWDFQSTEAFF; CDR3nt: TGTGCCAGCAGCTGGGATTTTCAGAGCACTGAAGCTTTCTTT
j_gene: TRBJ2-7; v_gene: TRBV27; abundance: .; d_gene: .; CDR3aa: CASSMGRGGSYEQYF; CDR3nt: TGTGCCAGCAGTATGGGGCGGGGCGGGTCCTACGAGCAGTACTTC
j_gene: TRBJ1-1; v_gene: TRBV10-1; abundance: few; d_gene: .; CDR3aa: CASGDSGVLGAFF; CDR3nt: TGCGCCAGCGGAGATTCAGGGGTTTTGGGGGCTTTCTTT
j_gene: TRBJ1-3; v_gene: TRBV7-9; abundance: .; d_gene: .; CDR3aa: CASSFFSGNTIYF; CDR3nt: TGTGCCAGCAGCTTCTTCTCTGGAAACACCATATATTTT
j_gene: TRBJ1-2; v_gene: TRBV5-4; abundance: .; d_gene: .; CDR3aa: CASVIQGQGYGYTF; CDR3nt: TGTGCCAGCGTTATCCAGGGGCAGGGCTATGGCTACACCTTC
j_gene: TRBJ1-3; v_gene: TRBV19; abundance: .; d_gene: .; CDR3aa: CASSSTNRGQRPLPGNTIYF; CDR3nt: TGTGCCAGTAGCTCAACCAACCGAGGTCAACGACCATTACCTGGAAACACCATATATTTT
j_gene: TRBJ1-1; v_gene: TRBV27; abundance: .; d_gene: .; CDR3aa: CASSLWGGNTEAFF; CDR3nt: TGTGCCAGCAGTTTATGGGGGGGGAACACTGAAGCTTTCTTT
j_gene: TRBJ1-6; v_gene: TRBV9; abundance: .; d_gene: TRBD1; CDR3aa: CASSARDRGSPLHF; CDR3nt: TGTGCCAGCAGCGCCCGGGACAGGGGATCACCCCTCCACTTT
j_gene: TRBJ2-7; v_gene: TRBV5-1; abundance: .; d_gene: .; CDR3aa: CASSLLGSSYEQYF; CDR3nt: TGCGCCAGCAGCCTCTTGGGGTCGTCCTACGAGCAGTACTTC
j_gene: TRBJ1-1; v_gene: TRBV27; abundance: once; d_gene: .; CDR3aa: CASSLYGGVGEDTEAFF; CDR3nt: TGTGCCAGCAGTTTATATGGTGGGGTGGGGGAGGACACTGAAGCTTTCTTT
j_gene: TRBJ1-1; v_gene: TRBV6-2/TRBV6-3; abundance: .; d_gene: .; CDR3aa: CASSYSVQVSEAFF; CDR3nt: TGTGCCAGCAGTTACTCCGTGCAGGTTTCCGAAGCTTTCTTT
j_gene: TRBJ2-1; v_gene: TRBV5-1; abundance: once; d_gene: TRBD2; CDR3aa: CASTLGTSGSNEQFF; CDR3nt: TGCGCCAGCACCCTAGGGACTAGCGGGAGTAATGAGCAGTTCTTC
j_gene: TRBJ1-4; v_gene: TRBV6-5; abundance: .; d_gene: .; CDR3aa: CASSYSATNEKLFF; CDR3nt: TGTGCCAGCAGTTACTCAGCAACTAATGAAAAACTGTTTTTT
j_gene: TRBJ1-2; v_gene: TRBV29-1; abundance: .; d_gene: .; CDR3aa: CSVDGYGYTF; CDR3nt: TGCAGCGTAGACGGCTATGGCTACACCTTC
j_gene: TRBJ2-6; v_gene: TRBV7-8; abundance: .; d_gene: .; CDR3aa: CASSLPSGANVLTF; CDR3nt: TGTGCCAGCAGCTTACCCTCTGGGGCCAACGTCCTGACTTTC
j_gene: TRBJ1-3; v_gene: TRBV6-5; abundance: .; d_gene: .; CDR3aa: CASSNYKGSGNTIYF; CDR3nt: TGTGCCAGCAGTAACTATAAGGGTTCTGGAAACACCATATATTTT
j_gene: TRBJ1-2; v_gene: TRBV28; abundance: .; d_gene: .; CDR3aa: CASSLPVAPYGYTF; CDR3nt: TGTGCCAGCAGTTTACCAGTTGCCCCCTATGGCTACACCTTC
j_gene: TRBJ1-1; v_gene: TRBV27; abundance: .; d_gene: .; CDR3aa: CASSLQGNTEAFF; CDR3nt: TGTGCCAGCAGTTTGCAAGGGAACACTGAAGCTTTCTTT
j_gene: TRBJ1-6; v_gene: TRBV19; abundance: .; d_gene: .; CDR3aa: CASTLERGNSPLHF; CDR3nt: TGTGCCAGTACCCTTGAGAGGGGCAATTCACCCCTCCACTTT
j_gene: TRBJ2-1; v_gene: TRBV20-1; abundance: few; d_gene: TRBD2; CDR3aa: CSASPGLGNEQFF; CDR3nt: TGCAGTGCTAGTCCGGGACTAGGTAATGAGCAGTTCTTC